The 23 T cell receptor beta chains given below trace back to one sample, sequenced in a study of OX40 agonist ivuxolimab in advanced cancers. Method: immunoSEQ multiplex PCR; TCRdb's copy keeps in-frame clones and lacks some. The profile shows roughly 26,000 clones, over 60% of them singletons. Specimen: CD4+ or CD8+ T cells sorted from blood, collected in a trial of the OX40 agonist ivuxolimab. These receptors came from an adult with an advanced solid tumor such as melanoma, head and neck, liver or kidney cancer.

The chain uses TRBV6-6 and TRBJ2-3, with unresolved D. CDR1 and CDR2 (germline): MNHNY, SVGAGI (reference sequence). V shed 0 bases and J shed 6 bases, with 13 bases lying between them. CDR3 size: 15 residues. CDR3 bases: TGTGCCAGCAGTTACTCGAATGGCTTGGGGGATACGCAGTATTTT. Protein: CASSYSNGLGDTQYF.

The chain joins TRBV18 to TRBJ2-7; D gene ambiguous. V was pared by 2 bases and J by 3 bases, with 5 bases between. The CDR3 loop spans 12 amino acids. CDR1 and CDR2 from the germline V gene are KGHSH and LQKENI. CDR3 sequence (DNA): TGTGCCAGCTCACCAGTCAGCTACGAGCAGTACTTC. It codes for CASSPVSYEQYF.

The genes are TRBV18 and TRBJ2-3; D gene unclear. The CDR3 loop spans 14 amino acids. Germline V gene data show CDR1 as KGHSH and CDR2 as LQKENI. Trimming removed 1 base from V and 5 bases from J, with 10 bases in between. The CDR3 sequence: CASSPRIREDTQYF. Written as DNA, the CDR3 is TGTGCCAGCTCACCACGGATAAGGGAAGATACGCAGTATTTT.

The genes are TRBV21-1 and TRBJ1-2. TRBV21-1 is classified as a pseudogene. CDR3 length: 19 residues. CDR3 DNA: TGTGCCAGCAGCAAAGTGGTTTTATACGTCAACTGTGGTAACTATGGCTACACCTTC. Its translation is CASSKVVLYVNCGNYGYTF.

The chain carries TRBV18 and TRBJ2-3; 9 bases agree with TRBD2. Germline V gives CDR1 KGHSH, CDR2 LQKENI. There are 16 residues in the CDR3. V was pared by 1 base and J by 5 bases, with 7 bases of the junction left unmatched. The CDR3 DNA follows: TGTGCCAGCTCACCACTCAAGGCGGGAGGGGGAGATACGCAGTATTTT. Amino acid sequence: CASSPLKAGGGDTQYF.

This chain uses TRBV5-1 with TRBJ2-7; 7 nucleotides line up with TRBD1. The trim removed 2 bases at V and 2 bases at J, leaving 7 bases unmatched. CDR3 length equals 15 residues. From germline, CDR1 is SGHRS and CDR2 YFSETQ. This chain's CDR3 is CASSLQTGKAYEQYF. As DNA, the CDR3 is TGCGCCAGCAGCTTACAGACAGGGAAAGCCTACGAGCAGTACTTC.

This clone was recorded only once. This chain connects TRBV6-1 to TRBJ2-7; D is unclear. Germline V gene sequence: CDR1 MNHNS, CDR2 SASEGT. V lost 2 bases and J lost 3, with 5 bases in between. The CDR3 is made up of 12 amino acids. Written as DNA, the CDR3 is TGTGCCAGCAGTGAACACGGCTACGAGCAGTACTTC. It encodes CASSEHGYEQYF.

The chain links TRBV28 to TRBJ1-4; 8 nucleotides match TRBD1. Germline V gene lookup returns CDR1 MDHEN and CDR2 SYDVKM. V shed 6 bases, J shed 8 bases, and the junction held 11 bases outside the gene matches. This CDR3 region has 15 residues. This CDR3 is CASSRIGQGGEKLFF. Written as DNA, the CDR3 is TGTGCCAGCAGCCGGATTGGACAGGGTGGCGAAAAACTGTTTTTT.

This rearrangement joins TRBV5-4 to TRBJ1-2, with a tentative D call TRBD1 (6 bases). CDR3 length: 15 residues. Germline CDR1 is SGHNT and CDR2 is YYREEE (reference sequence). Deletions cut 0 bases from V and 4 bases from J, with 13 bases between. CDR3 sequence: CASSLGTALGYGYTF. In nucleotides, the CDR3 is TGTGCCAGCAGCTTGGGGACAGCTTTAGGCTATGGCTACACCTTC.

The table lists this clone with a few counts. CDR3 residues: CAIKGLNTEAFF. The CDR3 DNA sequence: TGTGCCATCAAGGGGCTGAACACTGAAGCTTTCTTT. The chain employs TRBV10-3 and TRBJ1-1, with D possibly matching TRBD1 (5 bases). Germline CDR1 ENHRY, CDR2 SYGVKD. This CDR3 contains 12 residues. V lost 7 bases, J lost 0 bases, and 6 bases lay in between.

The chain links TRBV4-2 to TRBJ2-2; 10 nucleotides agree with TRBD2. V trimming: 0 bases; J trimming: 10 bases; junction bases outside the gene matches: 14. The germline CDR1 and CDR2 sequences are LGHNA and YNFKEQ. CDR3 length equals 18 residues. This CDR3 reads CASSQDVLLAGIGEELFF. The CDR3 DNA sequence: TGTGCCAGCAGCCAAGACGTGTTACTAGCGGGGATAGGGGAGGAGCTGTTTTTT.

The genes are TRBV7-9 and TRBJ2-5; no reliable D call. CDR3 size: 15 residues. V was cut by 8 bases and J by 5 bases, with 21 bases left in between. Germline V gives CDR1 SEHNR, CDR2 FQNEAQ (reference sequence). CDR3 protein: CASVMVGAVRETQYF. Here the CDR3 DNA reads TGTGCCAGCGTCATGGTAGGCGCAGTCAGGGAGACCCAGTACTTC.

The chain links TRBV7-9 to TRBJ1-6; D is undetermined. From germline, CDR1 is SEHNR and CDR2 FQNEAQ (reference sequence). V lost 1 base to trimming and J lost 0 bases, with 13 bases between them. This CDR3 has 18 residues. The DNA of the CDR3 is TGTGCCAGCAGCTTAGATATCCCGATCCTCTCCTATAATTCACCCCTCCACTTT. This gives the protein CASSLDIPILSYNSPLHF. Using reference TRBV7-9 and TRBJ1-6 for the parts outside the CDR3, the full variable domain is DTGVSQNPRHKITKRGQNVTFRCDPISEHNRLYWYRQTLGQGPEFLTYFQNEAQLEKSRLLSDRFSAERPKGSFSTLEIQRTEQGDSAMYLCASSLDIPILSYNSPLHFGNGTRLTVT.

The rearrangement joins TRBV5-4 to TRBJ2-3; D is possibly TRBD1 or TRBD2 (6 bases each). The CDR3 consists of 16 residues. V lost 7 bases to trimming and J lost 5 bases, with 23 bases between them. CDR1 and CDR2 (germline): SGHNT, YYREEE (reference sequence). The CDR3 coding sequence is TGTGCCAGCCTCCACCCTGGGCGGGACAACCGAGATACGCAGTATTTT. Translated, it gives CASLHPGRDNRDTQYF.

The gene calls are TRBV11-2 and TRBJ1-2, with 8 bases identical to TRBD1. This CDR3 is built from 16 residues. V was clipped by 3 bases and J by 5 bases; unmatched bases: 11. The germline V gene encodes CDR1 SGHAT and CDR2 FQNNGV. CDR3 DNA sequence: TGTGCCAGCAGCTTGGGACAGGAGGGCATGGGGTATGGCTACACCTTC. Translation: CASSLGQEGMGYGYTF.

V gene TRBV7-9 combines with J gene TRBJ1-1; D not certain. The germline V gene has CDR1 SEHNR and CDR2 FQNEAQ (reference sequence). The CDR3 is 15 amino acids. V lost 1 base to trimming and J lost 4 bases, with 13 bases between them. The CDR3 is CASSLEVGRTTEAFF. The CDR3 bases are TGTGCCAGCAGCTTAGAGGTAGGGAGGACCACTGAAGCTTTCTTT.

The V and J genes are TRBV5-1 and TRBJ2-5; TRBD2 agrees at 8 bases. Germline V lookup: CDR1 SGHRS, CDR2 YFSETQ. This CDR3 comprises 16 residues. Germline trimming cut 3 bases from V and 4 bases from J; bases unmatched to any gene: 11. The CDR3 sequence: CASSSAGGGFRETQYF. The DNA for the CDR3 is TGCGCCAGCAGCTCCGCGGGGGGAGGTTTCCGAGAGACCCAGTACTTC.

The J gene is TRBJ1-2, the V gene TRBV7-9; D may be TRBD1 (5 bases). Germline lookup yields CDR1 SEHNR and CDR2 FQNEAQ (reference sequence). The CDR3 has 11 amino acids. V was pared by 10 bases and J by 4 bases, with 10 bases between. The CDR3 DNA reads TGTGCCACCGGGGGGTCCTATGGCTACACCTTC. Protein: CATGGSYGYTF.

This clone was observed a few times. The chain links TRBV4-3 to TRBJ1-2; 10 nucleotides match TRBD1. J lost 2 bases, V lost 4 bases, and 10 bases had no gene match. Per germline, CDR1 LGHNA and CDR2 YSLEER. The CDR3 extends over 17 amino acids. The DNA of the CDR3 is TGCGCCAGCAGCCTTACTGGGACAGGGGCATCGAACTATGGCTACACCTTC. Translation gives CASSLTGTGASNYGYTF.

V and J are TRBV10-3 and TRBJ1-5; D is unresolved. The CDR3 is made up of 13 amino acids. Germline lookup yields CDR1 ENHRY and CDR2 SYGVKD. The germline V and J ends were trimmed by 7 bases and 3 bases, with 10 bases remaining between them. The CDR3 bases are TGTGCCATCACCGGAGGTTACAATCAGCCCCAGCATTTT. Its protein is CAITGGYNQPQHF.

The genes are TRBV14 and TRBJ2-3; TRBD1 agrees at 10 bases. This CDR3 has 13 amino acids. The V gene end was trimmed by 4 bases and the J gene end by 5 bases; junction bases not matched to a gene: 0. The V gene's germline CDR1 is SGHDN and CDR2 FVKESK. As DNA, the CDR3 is TGTGCCAGCAGCCGGGACAGGGGAGATACGCAGTATTTT. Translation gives CASSRDRGDTQYF.

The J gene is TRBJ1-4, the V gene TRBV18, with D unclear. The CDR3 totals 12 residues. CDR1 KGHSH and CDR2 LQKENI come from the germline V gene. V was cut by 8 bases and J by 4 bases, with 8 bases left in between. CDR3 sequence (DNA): TGTGCCAGCGCCCCCTATAATGAAAAACTGTTTTTT. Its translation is CASAPYNEKLFF.

CDR3 sequence: CASMQTGGRTGELFF. The CDR3 bases are TGTGCCAGCATGCAGACGGGGGGAAGGACCGGGGAGCTGTTTTTT. The chain couples TRBV7-6 to TRBJ2-2; 7 bases are shared with TRBD2. CDR1 and CDR2 (germline): SGHVS, FNYEAQ. The CDR3 sequence is 15 residues long. V shed 7 bases and J 5 bases; nucleotides not matched to a gene: 10.